The rows below give T cell receptor beta chains drawn from one sample of a study of T cell responses to AZD1222 COVID-19 vaccine. Measured with immunoSEQ multiplex PCR; TCRdb has only the in-frame clones, and not every one. The data contain about 170,000 clones, approximately 90% of them singletons. Here the sequenced sample was peripheral blood, taken on day 0 of AZD1222 vaccination. Receptor source: an adult in good health. The CDR3 runs from the conserved cysteine through the conserved F or W. The order of the fields is CDR3 protein, CDR3 DNA, clone size, D gene, J gene, V gene. D genes are given only for firm matches. Clone size is shown for a subset of rows, as once, few, many or a class of expanded clone.

CATSRDTGPYNEQFF,TGTGCCACCAGCAGAGATACGGGCCCCTACAATGAGCAGTTCTTC,-,-,TRBJ2-1,TRBV15
CASSPGGGVEDYGYTF,TGTGCCAGCTCACCAGGAGGAGGGGTTGAGGACTATGGCTACACCTTC,-,-,TRBJ1-2,TRBV18
CSGGDTEAFF,TGCAGCGGGGGGGACACTGAAGCTTTCTTT,-,-,TRBJ1-1,TRBV29-1
CASSPRDRLYEQYF,TGTGCCAGCAGCCCCAGGGACAGGCTCTACGAGCAGTACTTC,-,TRBD1,TRBJ2-7,TRBV7-9
CASSLAGLSLDTQYF,TGTGCCAGCAGCTTAGCAGGGCTCTCTTTAGATACGCAGTATTTT,-,-,TRBJ2-3,TRBV7-2
CASSVDPGGEKLFF,TGTGCCAGCAGCGTAGATCCTGGGGGGGAAAAACTGTTTTTT,-,-,TRBJ1-4,TRBV9
CASSLDSWSQRETQYF,TGTGCCAGCAGCTTGGATAGCTGGTCTCAGAGGGAGACCCAGTACTTC,-,-,TRBJ2-5,TRBV5-4
CASSSPQQGGAYNEQFF,TGTGCCAGCAGCTCCCCCCAACAGGGGGGGGCCTACAATGAGCAGTTCTTC,-,-,TRBJ2-1,TRBV7-9
CASSPLEGTTQYF,TGTGCCAGCAGCCCGCTCGAAGGAACGACCCAGTACTTC,once,-,TRBJ2-5,TRBV7-3
CASSPTRQGRAFF,TGTGCCAGCAGTCCTACCCGACAGGGTAGGGCTTTCTTT,-,TRBD1,TRBJ1-1,TRBV12-3/TRBV12-4
CASSLNRDSEAFF,TGCGCCAGCAGCTTGAACCGTGACTCTGAAGCTTTCTTT,-,-,TRBJ1-1,TRBV5-1
CASSQDRGPSQPQHF,TGTGCCAGCAGTCAGGACAGGGGGCCGAGTCAGCCCCAGCATTTT,-,TRBD1,TRBJ1-5,TRBV6-5
CASRALTSGAYNEQFF,TGTGCCAGCAGGGCTCTGACTAGCGGGGCTTACAATGAGCAGTTCTTC,-,TRBD2,TRBJ2-1,TRBV7-8
CASSPGPSGGAGLNIQYF,TGCGCCAGCAGCCCCGGGCCTAGCGGGGGGGCGGGGTTAAACATTCAGTACTTC,-,TRBD2,TRBJ2-4,TRBV4-3
CASSLYSYQDNSYEQYF,TGCGCCAGCAGCCTCTATTCATACCAGGACAACTCCTACGAGCAGTACTTC,-,-,TRBJ2-7,TRBV5-1
CAWRTADNQPQHF,TGTGCCTGGAGGACAGCCGATAATCAGCCCCAGCATTTT,-,-,TRBJ1-5,TRBV30
CASSPGGLSGAQPQHF,TGTGCCAGCTCACCGGGGGGTCTCTCAGGGGCTCAGCCCCAGCATTTT,once,-,TRBJ1-5,TRBV18